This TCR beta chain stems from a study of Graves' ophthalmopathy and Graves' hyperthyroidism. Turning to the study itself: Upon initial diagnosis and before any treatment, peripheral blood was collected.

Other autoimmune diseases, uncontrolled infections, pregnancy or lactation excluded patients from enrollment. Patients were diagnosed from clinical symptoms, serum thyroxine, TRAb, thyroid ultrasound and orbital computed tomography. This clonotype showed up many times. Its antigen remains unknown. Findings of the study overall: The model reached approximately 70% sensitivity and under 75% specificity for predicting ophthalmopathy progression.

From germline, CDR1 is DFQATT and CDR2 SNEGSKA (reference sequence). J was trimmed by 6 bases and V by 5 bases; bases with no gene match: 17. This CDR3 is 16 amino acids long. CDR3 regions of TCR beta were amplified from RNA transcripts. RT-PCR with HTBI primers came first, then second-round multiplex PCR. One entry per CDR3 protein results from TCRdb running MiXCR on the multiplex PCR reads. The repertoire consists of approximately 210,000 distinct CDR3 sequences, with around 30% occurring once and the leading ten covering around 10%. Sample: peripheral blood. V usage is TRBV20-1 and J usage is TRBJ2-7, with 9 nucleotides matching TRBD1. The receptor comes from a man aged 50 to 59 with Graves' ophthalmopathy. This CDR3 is CSAGGWTPGQGSEQYF. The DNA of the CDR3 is TGCAGTGCTGGGGGGTGGACGCCGGGACAGGGTAGCGAGCAGTACTTC.